The subject of this entry is one T cell receptor (beta chain). Libraries were prepared by immunoSEQ multiplex PCR; TCRdb keeps only in-frame clonotypes and omits some of them. The profile covers about 350,000 clones, with about 90% appearing a single time and under 1.3% taken by the ten largest. Cohort allocation depended upon clinical history that participants reported. Recovered status in Cohort 3 required two negative PCRs, clearance, or symptom resolution. This specimen belongs to a study of blood T cell repertoires in COVID-19. CDR3 length equals 20 residues. Trimming left V 0 bases short and J 1 base short, with 24 bases between. The germline V gene encodes CDR1 SGHTA and CDR2 FQGNSA.

The TCR was taken from a woman in her thirties who had recovered from COVID-19. Sequenced input: PBMCs or T cells enriched from blood (not recorded which). The chain combines TRBV7-2 with TRBJ2-5; D is perhaps TRBD2 (6 bases). CDR3 sequence (DNA): TGTGCCAGCAGCTTAGCTAGGGTAGGGGAGGTGGGCAGGGTCCAAGAGACCCAGTACTTC. Translated: CASSLARVGEVGRVQETQYF.